The clone carrying this T cell receptor (beta chain) showed up just once. The data stem from a study of control samples from healthy donors and cancer patients. The protocol was immunoSEQ multiplex PCR, while the TCRdb copy is restricted to in-frame clones and leaves out a portion. The repertoire has under 150,000 clones, approximately 88% of them found once; the top ten carry approximately 3.5%. V was pared by 5 bases and J by 5 bases, with 10 bases between. The CDR3 runs to 13 residues. Material: blood. The chain employs TRBV12-3 or TRBV12-4 and TRBJ1-5, with no clear D. This sequence was found in a middle-aged man in good health. The CDR3 DNA is TGTGCCAGCAGTGCAAGGGTTGATCAGCCCCAGCATTTT. As protein: CASSARVDQPQHF.